The 6 T cell receptor beta chains below come from one sample, sequenced in a study of neurological immune-mediated disorders. TCRdb ran MiXCR on the 5' RACE reads and lists one entry per CDR3 protein. The sample contains tens of thousands of distinct CDR3 sequences, about 9.4% of which appear only once. Time point here: longitudinal time-point 1 (baseline). The sequencing input was PBMCs. The origin of the receptors is a man between 25 and 39 years old in good health.

To note about this clonotype: Being one base from a much bigger clone, this may be a read error. The J gene is TRBJ2-7, the V gene TRBV7-9, with D maybe TRBD2 (6 bases). Germline V CDR1 and CDR2: SEHNR, FQNEAQ (reference sequence). This CDR3 is 15 amino acids long. The V end was cut by 3 bases, the J end by 1 base, with 13 bases between. CDR3 sequence (DNA): TGTGCCAGCAGCTTGGCCAGGACTAAATCCTACGAGCAGTACTTC. Amino acids: CASSLARTKSYEQYF.

V is TRBV7-8 and J is TRBJ2-2; 9 nucleotides agree with TRBD1. Germline loops: CDR1 SGHVS, CDR2 FQNEAQ. CDR3 size: 14 residues. CDR3 in amino acids: CAIAGTGTTGELFF. DNA for the CDR3: TGTGCTATAGCCGGGACAGGGACCACCGGGGAGCTGTTTTTT.

This clonotype was detected many times. The chain is built from TRBV28 and TRBJ2-1, with a tentative D call TRBD2 (7 bases). This CDR3 spans 16 amino acids. With 8 bases removed from V and 4 bases from J, the gap between germline ends came to 21 bases. Germline V gene sequence: CDR1 MDHEN, CDR2 SYDVKM. The CDR3 bases are TGTGCCAGCCGCAAGGGGGGAGGGACGCGATACAATGAGCAGTTCTTC. Amino acids: CASRKGGGTRYNEQFF. Together with reference TRBV28 and TRBJ2-1, the CDR3 gives the full variable domain: DVKVTQSSRYLVKRTGEKVFLECVQDMDHENMFWYRQDPGLGLRLIYFSYDVKMKEKGDIPEGYSVSREKKERFSLILESASTNQTSMYLCASRKGGGTRYNEQFFGPGTRLTVL.

A remark on this clonotype: A much larger clone sits a single nucleotide away, making a read error possible. The rearrangement uses TRBV12-3 or TRBV12-4 and TRBJ2-7; maybe TRBD1 (5 bases). The CDR3 sequence is 14 residues long. The CDR3 loop is CANSLAQAWYEQYF. In DNA, the CDR3 is TGTGCCAACAGTTTAGCACAGGCGTGGTACGAGCAGTACTTC.

About this clonotype: It may be a read error: a sequence one base away is much more abundant. V gene TRBV28 combines with J gene TRBJ2-5; the D gene could be TRBD1 or TRBD2 (5 bases each). Per the germline V gene, CDR1 is MDHEN and CDR2 is SYDVKM. The CDR3 spans 15 residues. The CDR3 DNA sequence: TGTGCCAACAGTATCAAATGGGACGGCGGGGAGACCCAGTACTTC. Translation gives CANSIKWDGGETQYF.

This clonotype was observed at least ten times. The J gene is TRBJ1-2, the V gene TRBV6-1; D remains ambiguous. This CDR3 comprises 13 residues. Germline CDR1 MNHNS, CDR2 SASEGT. V lost 0 bases and J lost 4, with 6 bases in between. CDR3: CASSEAGSYGYTF. In DNA form, the CDR3 reads TGTGCCAGCAGTGAAGCGGGTAGCTATGGCTACACCTTC.